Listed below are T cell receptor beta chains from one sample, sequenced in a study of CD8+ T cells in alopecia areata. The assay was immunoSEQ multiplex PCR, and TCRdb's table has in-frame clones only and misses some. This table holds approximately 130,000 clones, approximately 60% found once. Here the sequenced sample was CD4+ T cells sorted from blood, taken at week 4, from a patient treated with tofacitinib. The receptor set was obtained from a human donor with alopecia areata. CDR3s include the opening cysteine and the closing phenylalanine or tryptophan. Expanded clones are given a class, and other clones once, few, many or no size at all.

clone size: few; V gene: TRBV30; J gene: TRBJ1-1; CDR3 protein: CAWSAGVNTEAFF
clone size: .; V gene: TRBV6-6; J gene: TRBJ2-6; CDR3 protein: CASSAEWANVLTF
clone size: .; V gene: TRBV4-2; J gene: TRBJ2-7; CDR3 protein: CASSQDVGEQYF
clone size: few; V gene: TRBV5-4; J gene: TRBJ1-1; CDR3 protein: CASSLVGVNTEAFF
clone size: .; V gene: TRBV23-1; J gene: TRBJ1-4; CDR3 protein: CASSQGQGAGLPNEKLFF
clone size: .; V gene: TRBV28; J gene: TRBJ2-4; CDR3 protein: CASSLGLTLAKNIQYF
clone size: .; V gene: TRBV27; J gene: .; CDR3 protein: CASRRGPYYEQYF
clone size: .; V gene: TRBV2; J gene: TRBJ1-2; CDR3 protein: CASSVDSDSWGYTF
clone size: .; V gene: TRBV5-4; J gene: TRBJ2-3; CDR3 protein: CASSWTSRDTQYF
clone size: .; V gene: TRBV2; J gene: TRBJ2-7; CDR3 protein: CASSVGQGSYEQYF
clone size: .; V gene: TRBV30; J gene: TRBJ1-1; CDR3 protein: CAWSGEAEAFF
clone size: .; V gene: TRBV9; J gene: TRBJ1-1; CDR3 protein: CASSVGQGAEAFF
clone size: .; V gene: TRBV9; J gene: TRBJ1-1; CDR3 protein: CASSVARGNTEAFF
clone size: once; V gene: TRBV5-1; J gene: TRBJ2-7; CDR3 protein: CASRVQNEQYF
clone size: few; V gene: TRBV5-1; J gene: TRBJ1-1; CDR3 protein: CASSLGTEAFF
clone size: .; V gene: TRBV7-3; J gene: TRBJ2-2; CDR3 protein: CASSLKGSGSWGTGELFF
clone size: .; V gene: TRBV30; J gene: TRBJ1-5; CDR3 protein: CAWRAGLSNQPQHF
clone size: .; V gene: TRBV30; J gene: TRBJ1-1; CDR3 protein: CAWSRTVNTEAFF